Listed here are 8 T cell receptor beta chains from one sample, sequenced in a study of blood T cell repertoires in COVID-19. Produced via immunoSEQ multiplex PCR; TCRdb's table is partial and in-frame only. The repertoire includes some 200,000 clones, about 76% of them detected once, and approximately 9% sits in the top ten. What was sequenced was PBMCs or T cells enriched from blood (not recorded which). These receptors were taken from a woman aged 45 to 65 with acute COVID-19.

The chain joins TRBV7-2 to TRBJ1-2; 7 nucleotides align to TRBD1. The CDR3 consists of 13 residues. Germline V gene data show CDR1 as SGHTA and CDR2 as FQGNSA. Trimming took 5 bases from V and 8 from J; bases not matched to a gene: 8. The CDR3 loop reads CASSLLQGNGYTF. The CDR3 DNA is TGTGCCAGCAGCCTTTTACAGGGGAACGGCTACACCTTC.

J is TRBJ1-4 and V is TRBV30; weak D call: TRBD1 (5 bases). The CDR3 length is 13 residues. Germline CDR1 is GTSNPN and CDR2 is SVGIG (reference sequence). Trimming stripped 7 bases from V and 8 bases from J, with 17 bases between. The CDR3 loop reads CASHQGGWEKLFF. The DNA for the CDR3 is TGTGCCTCTCACCAGGGTGGGTGGGAAAAACTGTTTTTT.

Points on this clone: Other DNA sequences in this sample translate to the same CDR3. The CDR3 loop is CASSLGQNTEAFF. The CDR3 region has the DNA TGTGCCAGCAGCTTGGGACAGAACACTGAAGCTTTCTTT. The V gene is TRBV7-2, the J gene TRBJ1-1; perhaps TRBD1 as D (6 bases). Germline V gene sequence: CDR1 SGHTA, CDR2 FQGNSA. The CDR3 contains 13 residues. The V end lost 3 bases, the J end lost 1 base, and 6 bases lay between the germline ends.

The chain has TRBV7-9 and TRBJ1-5, with 8 bases identical to TRBD1. The germline CDR1 and CDR2 sequences are SEHNR and FQNEAQ (reference sequence). CDR3 length equals 17 residues. The ends lost 4 bases at V and 2 bases at J; junction bases unmatched: 10. The CDR3 loop reads CASSSHQGANGNQPQHF. The CDR3 DNA reads as TGTGCCAGCAGCTCCCACCAGGGGGCGAACGGCAATCAGCCCCAGCATTTT.

In its sample, this clone was seen a few times. V and J are TRBV15 and TRBJ2-2; TRBD2 matches 13 bases. The CDR3 spans 18 residues. In germline, CDR1 is LNHNV, CDR2 YYDKDF (reference sequence). V lost 1 base to trimming and J lost 0 bases; unmatched junction nucleotides: 2. The CDR3 spells CATSRVGLAGANTGELFF. The CDR3 nucleotides read TGTGCCACCAGCAGAGTCGGACTAGCGGGGGCGAACACCGGGGAGCTGTTTTTT.

This sequence joins TRBV7-2 and TRBJ1-6, with unresolved D. Germline V gene sequence: CDR1 SGHTA, CDR2 FQGNSA. CDR3 size: 13 residues. Trimming removed 2 bases from V and 9 bases from J, with 8 bases in between. This chain's CDR3 is CASSLREFSPLHF. The CDR3, as DNA: TGTGCCAGCAGCTTAAGGGAGTTTTCACCCCTCCACTTT. The variable domain in full, completed from reference TRBV7-2 and TRBJ1-6, reads GAGVSQSPSNKVTEKGKDVELRCDPISGHTALYWYRQSLGQGLEFLIYFQGNSAPDKSGLPSDRFSAERTGGSVSTLTIQRTQQEDSAVYLCASSLREFSPLHFGNGTRLTVT.

The rearrangement uses TRBV3-1 (or the pseudogene TRBV3-2) and TRBJ2-1; 8 positions match TRBD1. This CDR3 contains 15 residues. The V gene's germline CDR1 is LGHDT and CDR2 YNNKEL (reference sequence). V trimming: 3 bases; J trimming: 4 bases; junction bases outside the gene matches: 5. CDR3 sequence reads: CASSHFDRGYNEQFF. CDR3 in DNA: TGTGCCAGCAGCCATTTTGACAGGGGATACAATGAGCAGTTCTTC.

The CDR3 sequence: CASSLAGTSGETQYF. The CDR3 nucleotides read TGCGCCAGCAGCTTGGCAGGGACTAGCGGAGAGACCCAGTACTTC. The chain couples TRBV5-1 to TRBJ2-5; 11 positions agree with TRBD2. The trim removed 0 bases at V and 4 bases at J, leaving 2 bases unmatched. The germline CDR1 and CDR2 sequences are SGHRS and YFSETQ. CDR3 length: 15 residues.